This T cell receptor beta chain was documented in a study of blood T cell repertoires in COVID-19. The CDR3 is 14 residues long. J gave up 8 bases and V 4 bases, and 9 bases lay outside the gene matches. Germline V gene sequence: CDR1 KGHDR, CDR2 SFDVKD. All enrollees were about 18 to 89 years old and from around 25 US areas. Per the authors' pipeline: How many nucleated cells were present was estimated from reference gene primer amplification. TCRdb's copy holds only in-frame clones and misses some; the assay was immunoSEQ multiplex PCR. The V and J calls and the clone size are those of that table, but D and trimming were determined from the DNA. The repertoire consists of 150,000 to 200,000 clones, with about 90% occurring once and the leading ten covering 7% to 7.5%.

This rearrangement joins TRBV24-1 to TRBJ1-2, with 7 bases aligning to TRBD1. The sequenced sample was PBMCs or T cells enriched from blood (not recorded which). The sequence derives from a woman aged 45-59 years who had recovered from COVID-19. The CDR3 spells CATSEGRGRRGYTF. Here the CDR3 DNA reads TGTGCCACCAGTGAGGGCAGGGGGAGGCGCGGCTACACCTTC.